This T cell receptor beta chain stems from a study of cytomegalovirus exposure and HLA in healthy donors. Study overall: Counted in an early data release were about 86 million unique TCRs from HLA-typed donors. Study outcomes and limitations: Among CMV-associated TCR beta chains, most appeared HLA-restricted in a later analysis. TCR beta sequences reportedly predicted the HLA-A and HLA-B alleles of most subjects accurately. A list of 150 to 200 TCR beta chains associated with cytomegalovirus was given.

Details on this clone: Its antigen is undetermined.

CDR3 length: 13 residues. V was pared by 4 bases and J by 14 bases, with 21 bases between. Germline values: CDR1 SGDLS, CDR2 YYNGEE. Both 60 Vbeta primers and 13 Jbeta primers went into the PCR. The data were produced by immunoSEQ multiplex PCR, yet TCRdb's version contains in-frame clones alone and is incomplete. The data contain more than 12,000 clones, roughly 60% of them singletons. This TCR was recovered from a woman aged 45-60 years in good health and CMV-seropositive. Material for sequencing was PBMCs. V is TRBV9 and J is TRBJ1-2, with a tentative D call TRBD1 (5 bases). The CDR3 spells CASSPGGGAQLTF. The CDR3 region has the DNA TGTGCCAGCAGCCCAGGTGGAGGGGCACAACTAACCTTC.